One and the same sample provided the 29 T cell receptor beta chains below, sequenced in a study of blood T cell repertoires in COVID-19. Profiling relied on immunoSEQ multiplex PCR, and the TCRdb table lists in-frame clones only, not all of them. Among fewer than 250,000 clones listed, 83% were seen once. The sequenced sample was PBMCs or T cells enriched from blood (not recorded which). The receptors were gathered from a woman in her fifties or sixties who had been exposed to COVID-19.

The genes are TRBV7-9 and TRBJ1-1; D ambiguous. Germline CDR1 reads SEHNR; CDR2 reads FQNEAQ (reference sequence). The CDR3 spans 13 residues. The germline V and J ends were trimmed by 10 bases and 4 bases, with 16 bases remaining between them. CDR3 nucleotide sequence: TGTGCCACCTTCCTAAGCGGTGGCACTGAAGCTTTCTTT. Translating it yields CATFLSGGTEAFF.

The table lists this clone with a count of one. The V and J genes are TRBV28 and TRBJ2-5; 12 nucleotides line up with TRBD1. After removal of 2 bases from V and 7 bases from J, the junction contained 11 bases not matched to a gene. The CDR3 has 17 residues. The germline gives CDR1 MDHEN, CDR2 SYDVKM. In DNA form, the CDR3 reads TGTGCCAGCAGTTTAGGAATGGGACAGGGGGCGCGGCGGACCCAGTACTTC. Translating gives CASSLGMGQGARRTQYF.

This clone showed up just a few times. The V and J genes are TRBV6-4 and TRBJ2-3, with 12 bases matching TRBD2. Per germline, CDR1 MRHNA and CDR2 SNTAGT. The trim removed 6 bases at V and 3 bases at J, leaving 1 base unmatched. CDR3 length equals 14 residues. CDR3 DNA: TGTGCCAGCAGCCTAGCGGGGGGGACAGATACGCAGTATTTT. This translates into CASSLAGGTDTQYF.

The chain employs TRBV5-1 and TRBJ2-3, with D possibly being TRBD1 (5 bases). The CDR3 has 13 amino acids. V lost 3 bases and J 5 bases, leaving 10 bases between the germline ends. Germline V gene lookup returns CDR1 SGHRS and CDR2 YFSETQ. The CDR3 is CASSSPGRDTQYF. CDR3 DNA sequence: TGCGCCAGCAGCTCCCCAGGGCGAGATACGCAGTATTTT.

The chain joins TRBV6-5 to TRBJ2-3; 7 bases are shared with TRBD1. The CDR3 sequence is 14 residues long. With V trimmed by 6 bases and J by 2 bases, 5 bases remained unmatched. Germline V CDR1 and CDR2: MNHEY, SVGAGI. The CDR3 protein is CASSETGNTDTQYF. CDR3 sequence (DNA): TGTGCCAGCAGCGAGACAGGGAACACAGATACGCAGTATTTT.

This clone was seen a single time. This chain links TRBV7-8 with TRBJ1-1; TRBD1 agrees at 9 bases. The CDR3 loop spans 15 amino acids. Looked up from germline, CDR1 is SGHVS and CDR2 is FQNEAQ. V was clipped by 4 bases and J by 10 bases; unmatched bases: 13. The CDR3 DNA reads TGTGCCAGCAGCTCAGGGCCGGGACAGGGATCTCCAGCTTTCTTT. Its protein product is CASSSGPGQGSPAFF. Supplemented by reference TRBV7-8 and TRBJ1-1, the full variable domain reads GAGVSQSPRYKVAKRGQDVALRCDPISGHVSLFWYQQALGQGPEFLTYFQNEAQLDKSGLPSDRFFAERPEGSVSTLKIQRTQQEDSAVYLCASSSGPGQGSPAFFGQGTRLTVV.

The V gene is TRBV20-1, the J gene TRBJ2-7; 7 nucleotides line up with TRBD1. The V gene's germline CDR1 is DFQATT and CDR2 SNEGSKA (reference sequence). This CDR3 is built from 13 residues. V lost 3 bases to trimming and J lost 3 bases; unmatched junction nucleotides: 5. In nucleotides, the CDR3 is TGCAGTGCTAGTAAGGGACAGCTCTACGAGCAGTACTTC. Encoded protein: CSASKGQLYEQYF.

The chain couples TRBV9 to TRBJ2-1; 9 nucleotides line up with TRBD2. Looked up from germline, CDR1 is SGDLS and CDR2 is YYNGEE. Losses at the gene ends were 0 bases for V and 9 bases for J; bases not matched to a gene: 10. The CDR3 sequence is 16 residues long. CDR3 nucleotides: TGTGCCAGCAGCGTAGCCGTGGGACTAGCAGGGGGTGAGCAGTTCTTC. This sequence encodes CASSVAVGLAGGEQFF.

The CDR3: CASSEPGQAVYEQYF. For the CDR3, the DNA is TGTGCCAGCAGTGAACCGGGACAGGCTGTATACGAGCAGTACTTC. The chain carries TRBV6-1 and TRBJ2-7, with 8 nucleotides matching TRBD1. This CDR3 is 15 amino acids long. Per the germline V gene, CDR1 is MNHNS and CDR2 is SASEGT. V dropped 2 bases and J dropped 4; count of bases not matched to a gene: 7.

The chain couples TRBV10-3 to TRBJ2-2; 10 bases map to TRBD2. Germline CDR1 ENHRY, CDR2 SYGVKD. V shed 7 bases, J shed 2 bases, and the junction held 4 bases outside the gene matches. CDR3 length equals 15 residues. For the CDR3, the DNA is TGTGCCATCAAGGGGACTAGCGTCAACACCGGGGAGCTGTTTTTT. It translates to CAIKGTSVNTGELFF.

The V and J genes are TRBV7-2 and TRBJ1-6, with D possibly being TRBD1 (5 bases). The CDR3 totals 15 residues. Germline CDR1 and CDR2: SGHTA and FQGNSA. V was clipped by 0 bases and J by 3 bases, with 6 bases between them. CDR3 coding DNA: TGTGCCAGCAGCTTAGCCAGGGTCTATAATTCACCCCTCCACTTT. The encoded protein is CASSLARVYNSPLHF. The full variable domain, rest sourced from reference TRBV7-2 and TRBJ1-6, is GAGVSQSPSNKVTEKGKDVELRCDPISGHTALYWYRQSLGQGLEFLIYFQGNSAPDKSGLPSDRFSAERTGGSVSTLTIQRTQQEDSAVYLCASSLARVYNSPLHFGNGTRLTVT.

This clone occurred a few times. V is TRBV10-1 and J is TRBJ2-2; weak D call: TRBD2 (6 bases). The CDR3 spans 18 residues. The ends were cut back, 6 bases at V and 0 bases at J, with 20 bases in the middle. In germline, CDR1 is WNHNN, CDR2 SYGVQD (reference sequence). CDR3 DNA sequence: TGCGCCAGCAGCCTTGAGGTGGGGACTCCTACGAACACCGGGGAGCTGTTTTTT. Protein product: CASSLEVGTPTNTGELFF.

The chain has TRBV7-9 and TRBJ1-2; 8 bases line up with TRBD1. Looked up from germline, CDR1 is SEHNR and CDR2 is FQNEAQ (reference sequence). The CDR3 length is 15 residues. V gave up 3 bases and J gave up 4 bases; unmatched junction bases: 7. CDR3 sequence: CASSFTTGAGYGYTF. CDR3 nucleotide sequence: TGTGCCAGCAGCTTTACGACAGGGGCGGGCTATGGCTACACCTTC.

The V call is TRBV19, the J call TRBJ1-5; D is undetermined. CDR3 length equals 16 residues. The V and J ends lost 5 bases and 3 bases respectively, with 17 bases between them. Germline CDR1 and CDR2: LNHDA and SQIVND (reference sequence). CDR3 nucleotide sequence: TGTGCCAGTAGTGTCCAGGTACGGCTCCTCAATCAGCCCCAGCATTTT. It is translated as CASSVQVRLLNQPQHF.

The rearrangement links TRBV29-1 to TRBJ2-6, with D perhaps matching TRBD2 (6 bases). Germline CDR1 and CDR2: SQVTM and ANQGSEA. With 4 bases removed from V and 3 bases from J, the gap between germline ends came to 10 bases. The CDR3 is 14 residues long. The DNA of the CDR3 is TGCAGCGTTGGTCCGACTAGTGGGGCCAACGTCCTGACTTTC. It codes for CSVGPTSGANVLTF. The complete variable domain, with remaining parts taken from reference TRBV29-1 and TRBJ2-6, reads SAVISQKPSRDICQRGTSLTIQCQVDSQVTMMFWYRQQPGQSLTLIATANQGSEATYESGFVIDKFPISRPNLTFSTLTVSNMSPEDSSIYLCSVGPTSGANVLTFGAGSRLTVL.

The J gene is TRBJ1-1, the V gene TRBV18, with D possibly matching TRBD1 (5 bases). Germline V CDR1 and CDR2: KGHSH, LQKENI. The CDR3 spans 15 residues. Trimming cost V 3 bases and J 3 bases, with 14 bases left between them. The CDR3 loop is CASSPRGTADTEAFF. The CDR3 nucleotides read TGTGCCAGCTCACCGCGCGGGACGGCTGACACTGAAGCTTTCTTT.

The chain combines TRBV19 with TRBJ2-2, with D possibly matching TRBD1 (6 bases). CDR1 and CDR2 (germline): LNHDA, SQIVND (reference sequence). The CDR3 is 15 amino acids. Trimming took 6 bases from V and 3 from J, leaving 14 bases between them. The CDR3 loop is CASRLQGTDTGELFF. The DNA of the CDR3 is TGTGCCAGTAGATTACAGGGAACCGACACCGGGGAGCTGTTTTTT.

The chain is built from TRBV5-1 and TRBJ1-1; D gene uncertain. Germline CDR1 and CDR2: SGHRS and YFSETQ. With 0 bases removed from V and 2 bases from J, the gap between germline ends came to 8 bases. CDR3 length: 14 amino acids. CDR3 sequence (DNA): TGCGCCAGCAGCTTGGGACTTCCCAACACTGAAGCTTTCTTT. The encoded protein is CASSLGLPNTEAFF.

This chain links TRBV13 with TRBJ2-1; 9 bases are a match to TRBD1. Germline CDR1 and CDR2: PRHDT and FYEKMQ (reference sequence). Trimming removed 4 bases from V and 3 bases from J; junction bases left unmatched: 7. The CDR3 consists of 16 residues. The CDR3 coding sequence is TGTGCCAGCAGCTCGGTTGGACAGGGGTACTACAATGAGCAGTTCTTC. Amino acids: CASSSVGQGYYNEQFF. Full variable domain (remainder filled in from reference TRBV13 and TRBJ2-1): AAGVIQSPRHLIKEKRETATLKCYPIPRHDTVYWYQQGPGQDPQFLISFYEKMQSDKGSIPDRFSAQQFSDYHSELNMSSLELGDSALYFCASSSVGQGYYNEQFFGPGTRLTVL.

In its sample, this clone was seen a few times. This chain connects TRBV19 to TRBJ1-1; TRBD1 agrees at 7 bases. In germline, CDR1 is LNHDA, CDR2 SQIVND (reference sequence). The ends lost 5 bases at V and 0 bases at J; junction bases unmatched: 3. This CDR3 comprises 14 residues. The CDR3 DNA sequence: TGTGCCAGTAGTTTACAGGGGCTGAACACTGAAGCTTTCTTT. It is translated as CASSLQGLNTEAFF.

This chain uses TRBV27 with TRBJ2-2; 9 nucleotides match TRBD1. Germline V gene sequence: CDR1 MNHEY, CDR2 SMNVEV (reference sequence). The trim removed 4 bases at V and 4 bases at J, leaving 7 bases unmatched. This CDR3 region has 16 residues. Here the CDR3 DNA reads TGTGCCAGCAGTTCCGGGGACAGGGTGGGCACCGGGGAGCTGTTTTTT. This encodes CASSSGDRVGTGELFF.

V usage is TRBV19 and J usage is TRBJ1-1; 7 nucleotides align to TRBD1. Germline assignment: CDR1 LNHDA and CDR2 SQIVND (reference sequence). The CDR3 length is 13 residues. The V and J ends lost 7 bases and 4 bases, in that order; junction bases with no gene match: 6. The CDR3 loop is CASKGDRGTEAFF. In nucleotides, the CDR3 is TGTGCCAGTAAAGGGGACAGAGGCACTGAAGCTTTCTTT.

This chain connects TRBV6-1 to TRBJ2-7, with TRBD1 matching over 11 bases. The V segment lost 3 bases and the J segment 1 base; nucleotides outside the gene matches: 5. CDR1 is MNHNS and CDR2 is SASEGT in the germline V gene. This CDR3 is 16 amino acids long. CDR3: CASSDLGQGDSYEQYF. The CDR3 region has the DNA TGTGCCAGCAGTGACCTGGGACAGGGGGATTCCTACGAGCAGTACTTC.

V gene TRBV7-9 combines with J gene TRBJ2-6; 9 nucleotides line up with TRBD1. V was clipped by 7 bases and J by 3 bases; unmatched bases: 10. Germline V lookup: CDR1 SEHNR, CDR2 FQNEAQ (reference sequence). There are 17 residues in the CDR3. CDR3 sequence reads: CASKGDREFDGANVLTF. DNA for the CDR3: TGTGCCAGCAAGGGGGACAGGGAGTTCGATGGGGCCAACGTCCTGACTTTC.

This chain connects TRBV3-1 (or the pseudogene TRBV3-2) to TRBJ2-7, with D uncertain. Germline lookup yields CDR1 LGHDT and CDR2 YNNKEL (reference sequence). The CDR3 is made up of 15 amino acids. Trimming took off 1 base at V and 1 base at J, with 11 bases between the two ends. The CDR3 region is CASSQGAGPSYEQYF. The CDR3 nucleotides read TGTGCCAGCAGCCAAGGGGCCGGCCCTTCCTACGAGCAGTACTTC.

The chain recombines TRBV7-9 with TRBJ2-3; 7 positions match TRBD1. Losses at the gene ends were 8 bases for V and 6 bases for J; bases not matched to a gene: 23. Germline assignment: CDR1 SEHNR and CDR2 FQNEAQ (reference sequence). This CDR3 region has 18 residues. The CDR3 sequence: CASPSNFPGTDFMDTQYF. The CDR3 DNA reads as TGTGCCAGCCCGAGCAATTTCCCCGGGACAGACTTTATGGATACGCAGTATTTT.

The chain combines TRBV18 with TRBJ2-1; 9 bases are shared with TRBD2. Germline-derived CDR1 and CDR2 are KGHSH and LQKENI. The J segment lost 3 bases and the V segment lost 0 bases, leaving 3 bases of the junction unmatched. CDR3 size: 16 residues. The CDR3 loop reads CASSPPGAGGYNEQFF. CDR3 bases: TGTGCCAGCTCACCACCGGGAGCGGGGGGCTACAATGAGCAGTTCTTC.

This chain connects TRBV28 to TRBJ1-1; the D is unclear. Germline values: CDR1 MDHEN, CDR2 SYDVKM. The V and J ends lost 2 bases and 4 bases respectively, with 8 bases between them. The CDR3 totals 13 residues. The CDR3 here is CASSLGPPTEAFF. CDR3 nucleotides: TGTGCCAGCAGTTTAGGGCCTCCCACTGAAGCTTTCTTT.

V usage is TRBV7-2 and J usage is TRBJ1-6; no clear D gene. The germline V and J ends were trimmed by 1 base and 8 bases, with 9 bases remaining between them. Germline V lookup: CDR1 SGHTA, CDR2 FQGNSA. The CDR3 is 14 amino acids. Written as DNA, the CDR3 is TGTGCCAGCAGCTTAGTCCTTACAGATTCACCCCTCCACTTT. It is translated as CASSLVLTDSPLHF.